The 27 T cell receptor beta chains given below trace back to one sample, sequenced in a study of blood T cell repertoires in COVID-19. Clones were sequenced by immunoSEQ multiplex PCR, and TCRdb holds only the in-frame ones, with some missing. The repertoire has 150,000 or so clones, around 87% of them found once; the top ten carry around 0.63%. The sequencing sample was made of peripheral blood. The origin of the receptors is a man aged 55 to 69 with COVID-19, enrolled during active disease.

This clone was observed once. This chain uses TRBV6-6 with TRBJ1-2; 7 bases align to TRBD1. The J segment lost 0 bases and the V segment lost 6 bases, leaving 22 bases of the junction unmatched. The CDR3 extends over 20 amino acids. CDR1 and CDR2 from the germline V gene are MNHNY and SVGAGI (reference sequence). The CDR3 DNA reads as TGTGCCAGCAGCACTACGAGGCTAGGGGGCAAAAAGGGATCTAACTATGGCTACACCTTC. Amino acid sequence: CASSTTRLGGKKGSNYGYTF.

The chain recombines TRBV5-6 with TRBJ2-2; D unresolved. CDR3 length: 17 residues. V lost 1 base to trimming and J lost 4 bases, with 17 bases between them. The germline CDR1 and CDR2 sequences are SGHDT and YYEEEE. The CDR3 region is CASSLIPVRRGTGELFF. The CDR3 region has the DNA TGTGCCAGCAGCTTGATCCCCGTGCGGCGCGGCACCGGGGAGCTGTTTTTT.

The rearrangement joins TRBV7-3 to TRBJ2-7; 7 positions match TRBD1. CDR1 and CDR2 from the germline V gene are SGHTA and FQGTGA. The CDR3 has 13 amino acids. V was clipped by 3 bases and J by 5 bases; unmatched bases: 4. The CDR3 reads CASSFYRGDEQYF. CDR3 sequence (DNA): TGTGCCAGCAGCTTCTACAGGGGTGACGAGCAGTACTTC.

This chain joins TRBV7-9 and TRBJ1-3; D remains ambiguous. CDR3 length: 15 amino acids. Per germline, CDR1 SEHNR and CDR2 FQNEAQ (reference sequence). Trimming removed 1 base at V and 3 bases at J, with 10 bases between. CDR3 in amino acids: CASSLGAAGGNTIYF. CDR3 nucleotides: TGTGCCAGCAGCTTAGGAGCGGCTGGTGGAAACACCATATATTTT.

In its sample, this clone was seen once. The gene calls are TRBV6-5 and TRBJ2-1; TRBD1 matches at 8 bases. This CDR3 comprises 15 residues. Looked up from germline, CDR1 is MNHEY and CDR2 is SVGAGI. The junction had 11 bases not matched to a gene; V was cut back by 8 bases and J by 5 bases. The CDR3 DNA reads TGTGCCAGCGGATCCGACAGGGGTAAGAACAATGAGCAGTTCTTC. It specifies CASGSDRGKNNEQFF.

This clone was picked up one time. The chain joins TRBV9 to TRBJ1-6, with unresolved D. This CDR3 has 13 amino acids. Per germline, CDR1 SGDLS and CDR2 YYNGEE. V lost 7 bases to trimming and J lost 6 bases, with 11 bases between them. The CDR3 loop is CASGTEGNSPLHF. The CDR3 DNA reads TGTGCCAGCGGCACGGAGGGTAATTCACCCCTCCACTTT.

This clone was detected only a few times. CDR3 coding DNA: TGTGCCAGCTCACCGGGACAGGTATTGCTTGACTATGGCTACACCTTC. Encoded protein: CASSPGQVLLDYGYTF. The rearrangement joins TRBV18 to TRBJ1-2; 8 bases line up with TRBD1. V dropped 3 bases and J dropped 3; count of bases not matched to a gene: 9. CDR3 length: 16 residues. Germline V gives CDR1 KGHSH, CDR2 LQKENI.

This clone has just a few counts. The rearrangement joins TRBV29-1 to TRBJ2-3; 9 bases line up with TRBD2. Germline CDR1 and CDR2: SQVTM and ANQGSEA. V shed 4 bases and J 5 bases; nucleotides not matched to a gene: 10. This CDR3 contains 15 residues. The CDR3 region has the DNA TGCAGCGTTGGAGCGCTGGCGGGGGGGCAAGATACGCAGTATTTT. It encodes CSVGALAGGQDTQYF.

This clone was seen once. The chain links TRBV14 to TRBJ2-3, with TRBD2 matching 8 bases. V shed 4 bases and J 0 bases; nucleotides not matched to a gene: 9. The CDR3 sequence is 17 residues long. Germline values: CDR1 SGHDN, CDR2 FVKESK. This CDR3 is CASSPSPSGPSTDTQYF. The CDR3 coding sequence is TGTGCCAGCAGCCCCTCCCCTAGCGGGCCGAGCACAGATACGCAGTATTTT. The complete variable domain, with remaining parts taken from reference TRBV14 and TRBJ2-3, reads EAGVTQFPSHSVIEKGQTVTLRCDPISGHDNLYWYRRVMGKEIKFLLHFVKESKQDESGMPNNRFLAERTGGTYSTLKVQPAELEDSGVYFCASSPSPSGPSTDTQYFGPGTRLTVL.

The V call is TRBV9, the J call TRBJ2-1; D may be TRBD2 (5 bases). CDR1 SGDLS and CDR2 YYNGEE come from the germline V gene. The CDR3 spans 15 residues. The germline V and J ends were trimmed by 3 bases and 6 bases, with 16 bases remaining between them. This chain's CDR3 is CASSGPSSRGNEQFF. The DNA of the CDR3 is TGTGCCAGCAGCGGCCCGTCCTCACGGGGCAATGAGCAGTTCTTC.

The chain recombines TRBV9 with TRBJ1-5, with unresolved D. This CDR3 is 16 amino acids long. Looked up from germline, CDR1 is SGDLS and CDR2 is YYNGEE. Trimming left V 0 bases short and J 3 bases short, with 13 bases between. CDR3 region: CASSVGDGHYNQPQHF. The CDR3 DNA sequence: TGTGCCAGCAGCGTAGGAGACGGTCACTACAATCAGCCCCAGCATTTT.

J is TRBJ2-1 and V is TRBV25-1, with no clear D. The CDR3 sequence is 14 residues long. V lost 3 bases to trimming and J lost 8 bases, with 14 bases between them. Germline CDR1 MGHDK, CDR2 SYGVNS. This chain's CDR3 is CASSDPLVWDEQFF. The CDR3 nucleotides are TGTGCCAGCAGTGACCCCCTAGTATGGGATGAGCAGTTCTTC.

V gene TRBV9 combines with J gene TRBJ2-2; 11 bases are a match to TRBD1. In germline, CDR1 is SGDLS, CDR2 YYNGEE. This CDR3 has 16 amino acids. Trimming removed 2 bases from V and 4 bases from J; junction bases left unmatched: 4. The CDR3 loop reads CASSVFGTGGTGELFF. CDR3 nucleotides: TGTGCCAGCAGCGTCTTTGGGACAGGGGGCACCGGGGAGCTGTTTTTT.

The rearrangement joins TRBV7-3 to TRBJ2-1; 9 bases line up with TRBD2. The V segment lost 3 bases and the J segment 2 bases; nucleotides outside the gene matches: 2. CDR3 size: 15 residues. Germline assignment: CDR1 SGHTA and CDR2 FQGTGA. The CDR3 protein is CASSFLAGAYNEQFF. The CDR3 region has the DNA TGTGCCAGCAGCTTTTTAGCGGGAGCCTACAATGAGCAGTTCTTC.

The chain joins TRBV5-1 to TRBJ2-1; 8 bases match TRBD2. CDR3 size: 17 residues. Losses at the gene ends were 3 bases for V and 0 bases for J; bases not matched to a gene: 8. Germline assignment: CDR1 SGHRS and CDR2 YFSETQ. CDR3 amino acids: CASSSTGTRSSYNEQFF. In DNA, the CDR3 is TGCGCCAGCAGCTCGACCGGGACTAGAAGCTCCTACAATGAGCAGTTCTTC.

The V call is TRBV19, the J call TRBJ1-2, with 11 nucleotides matching TRBD1. CDR1 is LNHDA, CDR2 SQIVND, per germline (reference sequence). Trimming cost V 5 bases and J 8 bases; bases outside gene matches: 7. The CDR3 has 14 amino acids. In nucleotides, the CDR3 is TGTGCCAGTAGTGTAGGACAGGGGGCGCAAGGCTACACCTTC. Its protein product is CASSVGQGAQGYTF.

The chain joins TRBV18 to TRBJ1-1; the match to TRBD1 covers 9 bases. The germline V gene has CDR1 KGHSH and CDR2 LQKENI. This CDR3 region has 16 residues. V shed 2 bases and J 3 bases; nucleotides not matched to a gene: 7. This CDR3 reads CASSPLTGGWDTEAFF. Here the CDR3 DNA reads TGTGCCAGCTCACCATTGACAGGGGGGTGGGACACTGAAGCTTTCTTT.

J is TRBJ1-3 and V is TRBV15; no definite D call. Germline V gives CDR1 LNHNV, CDR2 YYDKDF (reference sequence). The CDR3 sequence is 15 residues long. Trimming took 0 bases from V and 0 from J, leaving 6 bases between them. The CDR3, as DNA: TGTGCCACCAGCAGAGATATGTCCTCTGGAAACACCATATATTTT. Translating gives CATSRDMSSGNTIYF. Based on the CDR3 plus reference TRBV15 and TRBJ1-3, the full variable domain is DAMVIQNPRYQVTQFGKPVTLSCSQTLNHNVMYWYQQKSSQAPKLLFHYYDKDFNNEADTPDNFQSRRPNTSFCFLDIRSPGLGDTAMYLCATSRDMSSGNTIYFGEGSWLTVV.

This clone has just a few counts. V usage is TRBV9 and J usage is TRBJ1-4; 7 bases fit TRBD1. This CDR3 has 16 residues. The V gene end was trimmed by 3 bases and the J gene end by 1 base; junction bases not matched to a gene: 6. CDR1 SGDLS and CDR2 YYNGEE come from the germline V gene. The CDR3 DNA follows: TGTGCCAGCAGCGAACATACAGGGGAAACTAATGAAAAACTGTTTTTT. Translation: CASSEHTGETNEKLFF.

CDR3 sequence reads: CASTPAGSGNTIYF. The CDR3 DNA reads as TGTGCCAGCACCCCCGCGGGCTCTGGAAACACCATATATTTT. The rearrangement links TRBV7-9 to TRBJ1-3; no clear D gene. V lost 7 bases to trimming and J lost 0 bases, with 10 bases between them. The CDR3 totals 14 residues. The germline CDR1 and CDR2 sequences are SEHNR and FQNEAQ (reference sequence).

This chain joins TRBV7-3 and TRBJ2-7; 10 nucleotides agree with TRBD2. Per the germline V gene, CDR1 is SGHTA and CDR2 is FQGTGA. The CDR3 covers 14 residues. With 5 bases clipped from V and 3 bases from J, the junction kept 4 bases outside the gene matches. CDR3 sequence (DNA): TGTGCCAGCAGCCCCGGACTAGCGGACTACGAGCAGTACTTC. Its translation is CASSPGLADYEQYF.

This clone came up a few times. The gene calls are TRBV18 and TRBJ1-4; 9 bases are a match to TRBD1. There are 15 residues in the CDR3. Germline values: CDR1 KGHSH, CDR2 LQKENI. Losses at the gene ends were 3 bases for V and 8 bases for J; bases not matched to a gene: 7. For the CDR3, the DNA is TGTGCCAGCTCACCCCAGACAGGGGGAGGCGAAAAACTGTTTTTT. Translated: CASSPQTGGGEKLFF.

The chain employs TRBV12-3 or TRBV12-4 and TRBJ2-4; 7 bases map to TRBD1. V was pared by 6 bases and J by 7 bases, with 3 bases of the junction left unmatched. The CDR3 consists of 12 residues. The chain's CDR3 is CASRDRANIQYF. The CDR3 coding sequence is TGTGCCAGCAGAGACAGGGCGAACATTCAGTACTTC.

The gene calls are TRBV7-9 and TRBJ1-2, with 7 positions matching TRBD1. The germline V gene has CDR1 SEHNR and CDR2 FQNEAQ (reference sequence). V trimming: 5 bases; J trimming: 2 bases; junction bases outside the gene matches: 5. The CDR3 consists of 14 residues. DNA of the CDR3: TGTGCCAGCAGCAGTGGGACAGTCAACTATGGCTACACCTTC. It specifies CASSSGTVNYGYTF.

V usage is TRBV12-3 or TRBV12-4 and J usage is TRBJ2-5, with TRBD2 identical over 7 bases. Trimming cost V 5 bases and J 2 bases; bases outside gene matches: 2. The CDR3 is made up of 13 amino acids. Here the CDR3 DNA reads TGTGCCAGCAGTCGGGGGGAACAAGAGACCCAGTACTTC. Amino acid sequence: CASSRGEQETQYF.

The CDR3 region has the DNA TGCGCCAGCAGTCACTCGACAGGGTGCGAGCAGTACTTC. Amino acids: CASSHSTGCEQYF. This rearrangement joins TRBV23-1 to TRBJ2-7, with 7 nucleotides matching TRBD1. TRBV23-1 is designated an ORF whose function remains uncertain. V lost 3 bases to trimming and J lost 6 bases; unmatched junction nucleotides: 5. The CDR3 consists of 13 residues.

The CDR3 DNA is TGTGCCAGCAGTTATGACCGGGACTTAGAAGCTTTCTTT. Amino acids: CASSYDRDLEAFF. This chain uses TRBV6-2 or TRBV6-3 with TRBJ1-1; a possible D gene is TRBD1 (5 bases). Germline CDR1 is MNHEY and CDR2 is SVGEGT. This CDR3 contains 13 residues. V lost 3 bases, J lost 8 bases, and 13 bases lay in between.